This section outlines one TCR beta chain sequence together with its context. Per the authors' pipeline: Cell counts per sample came from amplifying reference gene primers. Using immunoSEQ multiplex PCR, the repertoire was profiled, and TCRdb retains in-frame clones only, with some absent. V and J calls and clone size are given by that table; D and trimming were obtained from the DNA. Found here are 150,000 or so clones, around 80% of them singletons; the top ten hold around 15%. The data stem from a study of blood T cell repertoires in COVID-19. Study-level information: Samples representing acute and convalescent COVID-19 were sourced from the United States, Italy and Spain.

The trim removed 1 base at V and 1 base at J, leaving 10 bases unmatched. The V gene's germline CDR1 is LNHNV and CDR2 YYDKDF (reference sequence). This CDR3 is 18 amino acids long. J is TRBJ1-5 and V is TRBV15, with TRBD1 matching 7 bases. Material for sequencing was peripheral blood. The receptor's source is a human donor with acute or convalescent COVID-19. The donor label of this sample is uncertain. CDR3 sequence: CATSRGGGRQGSNQPQHF. Written as DNA, the CDR3 is TGTGCCACCAGCAGAGGTGGAGGGCGACAGGGAAGCAATCAGCCCCAGCATTTT.